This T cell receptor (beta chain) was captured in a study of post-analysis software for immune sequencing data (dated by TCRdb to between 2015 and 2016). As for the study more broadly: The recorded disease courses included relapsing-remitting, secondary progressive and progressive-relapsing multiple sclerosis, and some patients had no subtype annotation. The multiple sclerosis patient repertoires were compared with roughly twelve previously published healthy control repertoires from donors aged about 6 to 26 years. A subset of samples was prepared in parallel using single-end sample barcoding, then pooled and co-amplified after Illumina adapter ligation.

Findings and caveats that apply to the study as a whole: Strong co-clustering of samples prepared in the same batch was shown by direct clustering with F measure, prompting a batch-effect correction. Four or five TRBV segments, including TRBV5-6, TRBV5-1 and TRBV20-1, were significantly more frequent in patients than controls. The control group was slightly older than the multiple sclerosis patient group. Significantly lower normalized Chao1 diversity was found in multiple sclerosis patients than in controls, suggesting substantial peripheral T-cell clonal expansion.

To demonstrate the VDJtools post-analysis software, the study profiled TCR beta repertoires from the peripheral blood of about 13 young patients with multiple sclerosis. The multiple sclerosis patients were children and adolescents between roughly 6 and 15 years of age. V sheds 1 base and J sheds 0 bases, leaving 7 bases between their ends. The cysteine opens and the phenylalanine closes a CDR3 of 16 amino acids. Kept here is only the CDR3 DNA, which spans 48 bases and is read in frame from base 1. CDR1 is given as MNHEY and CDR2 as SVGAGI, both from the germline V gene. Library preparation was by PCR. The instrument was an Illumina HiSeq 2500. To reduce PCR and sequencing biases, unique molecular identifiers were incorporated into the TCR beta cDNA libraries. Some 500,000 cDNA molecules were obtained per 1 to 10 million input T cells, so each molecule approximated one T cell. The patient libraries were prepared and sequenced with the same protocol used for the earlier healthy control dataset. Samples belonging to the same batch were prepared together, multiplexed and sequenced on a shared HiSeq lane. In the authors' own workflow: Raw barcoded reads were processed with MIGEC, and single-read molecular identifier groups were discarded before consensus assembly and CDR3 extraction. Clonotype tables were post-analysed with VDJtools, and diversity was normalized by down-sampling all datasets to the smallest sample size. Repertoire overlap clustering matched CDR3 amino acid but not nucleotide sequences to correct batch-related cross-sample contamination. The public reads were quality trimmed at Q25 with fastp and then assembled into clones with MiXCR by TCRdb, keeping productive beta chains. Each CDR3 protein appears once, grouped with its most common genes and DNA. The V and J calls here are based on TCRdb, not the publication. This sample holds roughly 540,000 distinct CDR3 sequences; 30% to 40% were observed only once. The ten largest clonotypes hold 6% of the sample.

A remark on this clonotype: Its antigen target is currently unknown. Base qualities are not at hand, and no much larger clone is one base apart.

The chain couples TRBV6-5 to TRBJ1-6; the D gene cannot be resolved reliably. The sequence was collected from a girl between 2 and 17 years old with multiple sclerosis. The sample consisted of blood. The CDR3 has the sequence CASSYLQSSYNSPLHF. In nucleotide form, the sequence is TGTGCCAGCAGTTACTTACAGAGCTCCTATAATTCACCCCTCCACTTT.